The source of this T cell receptor beta chain is a study of CD8+ T cells in alopecia areata. Study in general: Severity scoring for treated patients was based on the percentage of affected scalp area. Study-level findings and limits: Just one nonresponder means the tie between baseline CD8+ expansion and response stays uncertain.

Note on this clone: As yet, its antigen is unknown.

RNA extraction was followed by reverse transcription into cDNA, which acted as the sequencing template. TCRdb's table, derived via immunoSEQ multiplex PCR, lists solely in-frame clones and lacks some. The sample contains roughly 120,000 clones, approximately 54% of which appear only once. The sample's treatment: oral pan-JAK inhibitor, 5-10 mg twice daily. Alopecia areata patients provided lesional scalp punch biopsies and peripheral blood, both collected for the study. Sorting of CD4+ and CD8+ T cells was performed on PBMCs. Sequenced material: CD8+ T cells sorted from blood, taken at week 24, from a patient treated with tofacitinib. The TCR comes from a human donor with alopecia areata.

The CDR3 spells CAWNLWGQGTYEQYF. CDR3 bases: TGTGCCTGGAACCTCTGGGGACAGGGGACCTACGAGCAGTACTTC. This chain uses TRBV30 with TRBJ2-7; 10 bases map to TRBD1. In germline, CDR1 is GTSNPN, CDR2 SVGIG (reference sequence). J was trimmed by 2 bases and V by 4 bases; bases with no gene match: 8. This CDR3 has 15 residues.